The 20 T cell receptor beta chains presented below share a single source sample, sequenced in a study of neurological immune-mediated disorders (dated by TCRdb to between 2019 and 2020). Receptors were amplified or captured by 5' RACE. The data were produced on an Illumina HiSeq 2500. TCRdb handled the public reads itself, with Q25 trimming in fastp and clone calling in MiXCR, and kept productive beta chains. CDR3 protein sequences are deduplicated, and each keeps its most common genes and DNA. The sample table shows 50,000 or so distinct CDR3 sequences, and 10% are seen once. About 20% of the sample is taken by the ten largest. Sequencing used PBMCs. The receptors originated from a middle-aged woman with HTLV-1-associated myelopathy (HAM/TSP).

This clonotype was counted many times. This chain links TRBV20-1 with TRBJ2-5; D ambiguous. V lost 6 bases, J lost 7 bases, and 12 bases lay in between. Germline V CDR1 and CDR2: DFQATT, SNEGSKA (reference sequence). This CDR3 has 11 amino acids. This CDR3 reads CSATTLGTQYF. The CDR3 DNA is TGCAGTGCCACCACCCTAGGGACCCAGTACTTC.

This clonotype appeared many times. This chain's CDR3 is CASTRDIPWDEQYF. CDR3 nucleotide sequence: TGTGCCAGCACCCGGGACATCCCCTGGGACGAGCAGTACTTC. The chain is built from TRBV12-3 or TRBV12-4 and TRBJ2-7; TRBD1 might be the D (6 bases). This CDR3 spans 14 amino acids. The ends were cut back, 7 bases at V and 5 bases at J, with 18 bases in the middle.

This clonotype was recorded many times. J is TRBJ2-4 and V is TRBV27; D not resolved. Germline V gene sequence: CDR1 MNHEY, CDR2 SMNVEV (reference sequence). Trimming cost V 4 bases and J 0 bases, with 10 bases left between them. CDR3 length: 15 amino acids. This CDR3 is CASSSASVAKNIQYF. Here the CDR3 DNA reads TGTGCCAGCAGTTCCGCGTCCGTAGCCAAAAACATTCAGTACTTC.

There are many counts of this clonotype. The chain couples TRBV4-1 to TRBJ2-3; no firm D call. V lost 3 bases and J 2 bases, leaving 6 bases between the germline ends. Germline-derived CDR1 and CDR2 are MGHRA and YSYEKL. The CDR3 spans 13 residues. The CDR3 bases are TGCGCCAGCAGCCAGGGTACCACAGATACGCAGTATTTT. Protein sequence: CASSQGTTDTQYF.

This clonotype was detected many times. The rearrangement joins TRBV6-5 to TRBJ2-7; no clear D gene. The CDR3 length is 11 residues. V lost 6 bases, J lost 7 bases, and 10 bases lay in between. Per germline, CDR1 MNHEY and CDR2 SVGAGI. CDR3 nucleotides: TGTGCCAGCAGCCCCGACCAGGAGCAGTACTTC. Its protein product is CASSPDQEQYF.

This clonotype was counted at least ten times. The chain couples TRBV4-1 to TRBJ2-1, with D perhaps being TRBD1 or TRBD2 (6 bases each). The CDR3 is 16 residues long. Trimming removed 3 bases at V and 7 bases at J, with 19 bases between. Germline V gene sequence: CDR1 MGHRA, CDR2 YSYEKL. The CDR3 loop reads CASSQSRGAKMNEQFF. In DNA form, the CDR3 reads TGCGCCAGCAGCCAGTCGAGGGGGGCCAAAATGAATGAGCAGTTCTTC.

This clonotype was detected many times. This chain joins TRBV5-1 and TRBJ2-1, with TRBD2 matching 13 bases. The CDR3 has 17 residues. Germline values: CDR1 SGHRS, CDR2 YFSETQ. Trimming cost V 7 bases and J 0 bases; bases outside gene matches: 7. The CDR3 protein is CASGGTSGVSSYNEQFF. The DNA for the CDR3 is TGCGCCAGCGGGGGGACTAGCGGGGTTAGCTCCTACAATGAGCAGTTCTTC.

This clonotype was observed at least ten times. The rearrangement joins TRBV5-6 to TRBJ1-1; TRBD1 matches at 7 bases. The CDR3 length is 12 residues. After removal of 5 bases from V and 7 bases from J, the junction contained 5 bases not matched to a gene. Looked up from germline, CDR1 is SGHDT and CDR2 is YYEEEE. Written as DNA, the CDR3 is TGTGCCAGCAGATTCCACAGGGGTGAAGCTTTCTTT. It yields the protein CASRFHRGEAFF.

This clonotype has ten or more counts. The chain joins TRBV6-2 or TRBV6-3 to TRBJ2-7, with D hard to call. CDR1 and CDR2 from the germline V gene are MNHEY and SVGEGT. This CDR3 comprises 12 residues. The V and J ends lost 10 bases and 9 bases respectively, with 19 bases between them. DNA of the CDR3: TGTGCCACCGCCGGTGCGCCCTCCGGGCAGTACTTC. This codes for CATAGAPSGQYF.

This clonotype came up many times. The rearrangement joins TRBV12-3 or TRBV12-4 to TRBJ2-7; 7 bases agree with TRBD2. This CDR3 contains 14 residues. The junction had 8 bases not matched to a gene; V was cut back by 3 bases and J by 6 bases. This chain's CDR3 is CASSFIGEGSEQYF. For the CDR3, the DNA is TGTGCCAGCAGTTTTATCGGGGAGGGGTCCGAGCAGTACTTC.

Ten or more counts support this clonotype. V is TRBV5-6 and J is TRBJ2-1; D gene ambiguous. The germline V gene encodes CDR1 SGHDT and CDR2 YYEEEE. The CDR3 is 15 amino acids. Trimming pared 4 bases from V and 1 base from J, leaving 12 bases between. CDR3 coding DNA: TGTGCCAGCAGCAGTTGGGGTCTGTCCTACAATGAGCAGTTCTTC. Translation gives CASSSWGLSYNEQFF.

The J gene is TRBJ2-1, the V gene TRBV4-1, with a weak D call TRBD1 (5 bases). V gave up 4 bases and J gave up 1 base, with 11 bases separating them. This CDR3 comprises 15 residues. Germline V CDR1 and CDR2: MGHRA, YSYEKL. CDR3 in amino acids: CASSLNQGSYNEQFF. CDR3 coding DNA: TGCGCCAGCAGCCTAAACCAGGGTTCCTACAATGAGCAGTTCTTC.

The sample holds a few counts of this clonotype. The chain carries TRBV20-1 and TRBJ2-3, with TRBD2 as a possible D gene (6 bases). This CDR3 has 18 residues. V was cut by 3 bases and J by 4 bases, with 26 bases left in between. Germline-derived CDR1 and CDR2 are DFQATT and SNEGSKA (reference sequence). The CDR3 spells CSARARRPRGVAADTQYF. The CDR3 coding sequence is TGCAGTGCTAGGGCCCGCCGCCCCCGCGGGGTGGCCGCAGATACGCAGTATTTT.

In this sample, this clonotype turned up a few times. V is TRBV20-1 and J is TRBJ2-1; 10 bases are a match to TRBD2. The J segment lost 7 bases and the V segment lost 5 bases, leaving 14 bases of the junction unmatched. The CDR3 runs to 16 residues. Germline CDR1 DFQATT, CDR2 SNEGSKA (reference sequence). The chain's CDR3 is CSAWGWGTSGANEQFF. CDR3 sequence (DNA): TGCAGTGCTTGGGGGTGGGGAACTAGCGGGGCTAATGAGCAGTTCTTC.

There are many counts of this clonotype. V and J are TRBV7-9 and TRBJ2-4; TRBD1 agrees at 9 bases. With 5 bases clipped from V and 7 bases from J, the junction kept 6 bases outside the gene matches. The CDR3 loop spans 14 amino acids. From germline, CDR1 is SEHNR and CDR2 FQNEAQ (reference sequence). CDR3 coding DNA: TGTGCCAGCAGCCACGTCGACAGGGGGAACATTCAGTACTTC. It encodes CASSHVDRGNIQYF. Combining the CDR3 with reference TRBV7-9 and TRBJ2-4 gives the whole variable domain DTGVSQNPRHKITKRGQNVTFRCDPISEHNRLYWYRQTLGQGPEFLTYFQNEAQLEKSRLLSDRFSAERPKGSFSTLEIQRTEQGDSAMYLCASSHVDRGNIQYFGAGTRLSVL.

V gene TRBV12-3 or TRBV12-4 combines with J gene TRBJ1-1; maybe TRBD1 (6 bases). CDR3 length: 13 amino acids. Trimming removed 5 bases at V and 5 bases at J, with 12 bases between. CDR3 sequence (DNA): TGTGCCAGCAGTCTGAAAGGGGGGACTGAAGCTTTCTTT. This gives the protein CASSLKGGTEAFF.

This clonotype was observed at least ten times. The J gene is TRBJ2-7, the V gene TRBV4-1, with unresolved D. V lost 0 bases to trimming and J lost 1 base, with 10 bases between them. The CDR3 extends over 15 amino acids. CDR1 is MGHRA, CDR2 YSYEKL, per germline. CDR3 DNA: TGCGCCAGCAGCCAAGATGGCCAGTTATCCTACGAGCAGTACTTC. Its protein product is CASSQDGQLSYEQYF.

The chain employs TRBV7-8 and TRBJ1-4; TRBD1 is a possible D gene (5 bases). This CDR3 contains 16 residues. Trimming removed 5 bases at V and 0 bases at J, with 13 bases between. Germline CDR1 is SGHVS and CDR2 is FQNEAQ. CDR3: CASSAHRSSTNEKLFF. The CDR3 DNA reads as TGTGCCAGCAGCGCCCACAGGAGCTCAACTAATGAAAAACTGTTTTTT.

This clonotype was seen at least ten times. The chain combines TRBV5-1 with TRBJ2-3; TRBD1 matches at 7 bases. The CDR3 is 15 residues long. V shed 4 bases and J 3 bases; nucleotides not matched to a gene: 8. Germline V gene lookup returns CDR1 SGHRS and CDR2 YFSETQ. This CDR3 reads CASSTGQEGTDTQYF. The CDR3 DNA reads as TGCGCCAGCAGCACAGGACAGGAAGGGACAGATACGCAGTATTTT.

The chain joins TRBV10-3 to TRBJ1-1; D call uncertain. The CDR3 has 13 amino acids. Germline CDR1 reads ENHRY; CDR2 reads SYGVKD. Trimming removed 6 bases from V and 1 base from J, with 9 bases in between. The CDR3: CAISRTENTEAFF. DNA for the CDR3: TGTGCCATCAGCAGGACGGAGAACACTGAAGCTTTCTTT.